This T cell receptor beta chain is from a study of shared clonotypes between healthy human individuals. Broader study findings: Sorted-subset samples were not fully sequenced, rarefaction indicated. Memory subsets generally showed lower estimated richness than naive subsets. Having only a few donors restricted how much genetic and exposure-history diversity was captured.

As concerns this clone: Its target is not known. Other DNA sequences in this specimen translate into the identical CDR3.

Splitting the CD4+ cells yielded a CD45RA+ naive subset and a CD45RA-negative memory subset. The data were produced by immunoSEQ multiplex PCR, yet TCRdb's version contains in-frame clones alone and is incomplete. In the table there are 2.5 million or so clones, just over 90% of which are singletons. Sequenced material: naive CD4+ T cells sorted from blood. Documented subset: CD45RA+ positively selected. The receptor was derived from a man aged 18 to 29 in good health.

CDR3 sequence (DNA): TGTGCCAGCAGTTACTCTGGGACAGGGTCCTACGAGCAGTACTTC. Protein sequence: CASSYSGTGSYEQYF. This chain uses TRBV6-5 with TRBJ2-7; TRBD1 matches at 9 bases. J lost 1 base, V lost 0 bases, and 1 base had no gene match. This CDR3 region has 15 residues. Germline CDR1 MNHEY, CDR2 SVGAGI.